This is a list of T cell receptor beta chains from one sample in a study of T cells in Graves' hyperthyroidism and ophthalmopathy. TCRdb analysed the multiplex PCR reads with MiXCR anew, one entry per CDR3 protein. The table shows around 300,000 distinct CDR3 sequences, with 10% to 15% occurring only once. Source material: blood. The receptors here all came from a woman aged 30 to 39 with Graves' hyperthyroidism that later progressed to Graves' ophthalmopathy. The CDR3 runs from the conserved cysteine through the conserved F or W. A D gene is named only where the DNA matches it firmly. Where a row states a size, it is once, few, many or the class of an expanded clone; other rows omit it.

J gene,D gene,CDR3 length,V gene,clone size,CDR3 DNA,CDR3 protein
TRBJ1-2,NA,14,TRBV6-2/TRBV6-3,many,TGTGCCAGCAGTTACGCCTCCAGGGGCCGGGGCTACACCTTC,CASSYASRGRGYTF
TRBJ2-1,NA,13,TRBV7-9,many,TGTGCCAGCAGAGGAACTAGGCCCAATGAGCAGTTCTTC,CASRGTRPNEQFF
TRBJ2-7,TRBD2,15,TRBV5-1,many,TGCGCCAGCAGCCTACCCGGGACTAGCGACTACGAGCAGTACTTC,CASSLPGTSDYEQYF
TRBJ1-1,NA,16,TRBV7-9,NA,TGTGCCAGCAGCTTAGGATGGATGCGTGGGAACACTGAAGCTTTCTTT,CASSLGWMRGNTEAFF
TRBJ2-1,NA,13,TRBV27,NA,TGTGCCAGCAGTTCGAGAGAGTACAATGAGCAGTTCTTC,CASSSREYNEQFF
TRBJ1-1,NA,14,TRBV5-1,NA,TGCGCCAGCAGCTTATCAGGGGACAACACTGAAGCTTTCTTT,CASSLSGDNTEAFF
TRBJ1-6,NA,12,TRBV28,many,TGTGCCAGCACCGCCAGCAATTCACCCCTCCACTTT,CASTASNSPLHF
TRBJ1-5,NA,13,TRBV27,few,TGTGCCAGCAGTTTATCGGGTTGGCCGCCCCAGCATTTT,CASSLSGWPPQHF
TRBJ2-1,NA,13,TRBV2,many,TGTGCCAGCAGTGAGAGGGCTATCACTGAGCAGTTCTTC,CASSERAITEQFF
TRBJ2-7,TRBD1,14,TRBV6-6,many,TGTGCCAGCAGTTACGGACAGGGGATCTACGAGCAGTACTTC,CASSYGQGIYEQYF
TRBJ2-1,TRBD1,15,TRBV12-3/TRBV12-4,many,TGTGCCAGCAGCCCCCCGGGACAGTGGGGCCATGAGCAGTTCTTC,CASSPPGQWGHEQFF
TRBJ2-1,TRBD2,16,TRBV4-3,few,TGCGCCAGCAGCCAGCACGTCTCTAGCGGTTACAATGAGCAGTTCTTC,CASSQHVSSGYNEQFF
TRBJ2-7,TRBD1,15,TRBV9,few,TGTGCCAGCAGCCCCAAGGTACAGGGGAACTACGAGCAGTACTTC,CASSPKVQGNYEQYF
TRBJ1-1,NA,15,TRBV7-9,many,TGTGCCAGCAGCTTAGAGGCGGGGGCGCTCACTGAAGCTTTCTTT,CASSLEAGALTEAFF
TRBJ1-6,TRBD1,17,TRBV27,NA,TGTGCCAGCAGTTTTCACCCGGGACAGGCATCTGGGTCACCCCTCCACTTT,CASSFHPGQASGSPLHF
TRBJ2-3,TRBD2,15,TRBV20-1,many,TGCAGTGCTAGAACCCTAGGCGGGGGGCGTGATACGCAGTATTTT,CSARTLGGGRDTQYF
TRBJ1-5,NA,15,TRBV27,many,TGTGCCAGCAGTTTATCGGGGCAGTTCAATCAGCCCCAGCATTTT,CASSLSGQFNQPQHF
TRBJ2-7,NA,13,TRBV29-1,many,TGCAGCGTTGGTCTCTCCGGCCCCTACGAGCAGTACTTC,CSVGLSGPYEQYF
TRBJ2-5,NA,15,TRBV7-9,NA,TGTGCCAGCAGCTTAGTTTTTCTAGGAGGGGAGACCCAGTACTTC,CASSLVFLGGETQYF
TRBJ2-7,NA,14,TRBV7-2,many,TGTGCCAGCAGCTTAGGGGGAGGCAGTAACGAGCAGTACTTC,CASSLGGGSNEQYF
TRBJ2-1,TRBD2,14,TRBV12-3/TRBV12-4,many,TGTGCCAGCAGTTTAAGCGGGGGTAACAATGAGCAGTTCTTC,CASSLSGGNNEQFF
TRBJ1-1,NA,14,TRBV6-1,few,TGTGCCAGCACGCGGCAGGAAGGACACACTGAAGCTTTCTTT,CASTRQEGHTEAFF
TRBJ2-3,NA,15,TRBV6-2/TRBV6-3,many,TGTGCCAGCAGTTACTCCGGCGGGACGGCAGATACGCAGTATTTT,CASSYSGGTADTQYF
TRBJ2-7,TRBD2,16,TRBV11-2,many,TGTGCCAGCAGCTTAGAACTAGCGGGAGGGGTCTACGAGCAGTACTTC,CASSLELAGGVYEQYF
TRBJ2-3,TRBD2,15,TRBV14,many,TGTGCCAGCAGCCAACAGCGGGGTATCACAGATACGCAGTATTTT,CASSQQRGITDTQYF
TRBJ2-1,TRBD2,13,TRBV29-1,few,TGCAGCGTCCAGGGACTAGCAGCAGGCGAGCAGTTCTTC,CSVQGLAAGEQFF
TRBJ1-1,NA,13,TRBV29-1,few,TGCAGCGTTCCTCCTTTCATGAACACTGAAGCTTTCTTT,CSVPPFMNTEAFF
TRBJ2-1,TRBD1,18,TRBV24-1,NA,TGTGCCACCCGTGCAGCTCAGGGGGCGACGGACCCTTACAATGAGCAGTTCTTC,CATRAAQGATDPYNEQFF
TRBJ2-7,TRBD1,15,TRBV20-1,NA,TGCAGTGCTAGAGACGGGACAGGGAGCTCCTACGAGCAGTACTTC,CSARDGTGSSYEQYF
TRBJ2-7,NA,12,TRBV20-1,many,TGCAGTGCTAGAGAAGAGTCCTACGAGCAGTACTTC,CSAREESYEQYF